Included here is one T cell receptor beta chain sequence, with context. Its antigen is unknown. One entry per CDR3 protein, called by TCRdb with MiXCR from the multiplex PCR reads. The repertoire holds 150,000 to 200,000 distinct CDR3 sequences, around a third seen once, with around 4% in the top ten. Germline V gene data show CDR1 as MNHEY and CDR2 as SVGAGI. Trimming took 5 bases from V and 7 from J; bases not matched to a gene: 13. The CDR3 sequence is 18 residues long. The data were obtained in a study of breast tumors, draining lymph nodes, adjacent tissues. Samples came from axillary lymph nodes draining the breast cancer. Study-level findings and limits: The data were judged consistent with most tumor T cells coming from lymph node and expanding in tumor. The lymph node origin of tumor T cells was framed as consistent with a hypothesis, not demonstrated. Tumor and nontumor repertoires were significantly more similar in luminal-like than in basal-like breast cancer. Compared with lymph nodes, tumors were less diverse; compared with nontumor tissue, more.

Sequenced input: axillary lymph node tissue. The rearrangement joins TRBV6-5 to TRBJ2-1; 14 nucleotides line up with TRBD2. The TCR comes from a female donor with breast cancer. Some clones in this sample may be carry-over from other donors' samples. CDR3 amino acids: CASSRPGPGTSGRNEQFF. Written as DNA, the CDR3 is TGTGCCAGCAGTCGACCCGGGCCCGGGACTAGCGGGAGAAATGAGCAGTTCTTC.